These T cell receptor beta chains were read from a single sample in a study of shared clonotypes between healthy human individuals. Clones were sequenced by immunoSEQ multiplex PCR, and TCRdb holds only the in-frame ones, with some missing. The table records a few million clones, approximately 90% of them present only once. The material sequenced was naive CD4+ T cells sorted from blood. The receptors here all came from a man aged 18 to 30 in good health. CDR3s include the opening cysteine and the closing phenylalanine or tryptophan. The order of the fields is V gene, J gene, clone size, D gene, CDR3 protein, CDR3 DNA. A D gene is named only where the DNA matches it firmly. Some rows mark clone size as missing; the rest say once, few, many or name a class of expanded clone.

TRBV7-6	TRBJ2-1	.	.	CASSRSSVYNEQFF	TGTGCCAGCAGCCGGAGTTCGGTTTACAATGAGCAGTTCTTC
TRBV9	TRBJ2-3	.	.	CASSVGGPSTDTQYF	TGTGCCAGCAGCGTCGGGGGGCCGAGCACAGATACGCAGTATTTT
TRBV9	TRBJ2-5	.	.	CASSVGNSWETQYF	TGTGCCAGCAGCGTAGGAAATAGCTGGGAGACCCAGTACTTC
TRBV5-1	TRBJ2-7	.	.	CASSLASSSYEQYF	TGCGCCAGCAGCTTGGCCTCGAGCTCCTACGAGCAGTACTTC
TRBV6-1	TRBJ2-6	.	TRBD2	CASSGLAGVSGANVLTF	TGTGCCAGCAGTGGACTAGCGGGAGTATCCGGGGCCAACGTCCTGACTTTC
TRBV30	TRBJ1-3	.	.	CAWSVSNTIYF	TGTGCCTGGAGTGTCTCAAACACCATATATTTT
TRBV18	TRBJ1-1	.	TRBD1	CASSRGQEEEAFF	TGTGCCAGCTCACGGGGACAGGAAGAAGAAGCTTTCTTT
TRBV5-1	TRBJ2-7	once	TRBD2	CASRVAGAGGEQYF	TGCGCCAGCAGGGTCGCAGGGGCGGGGGGCGAGCAGTACTTC
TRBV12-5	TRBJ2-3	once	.	CASGLVVRDPTNPLDTQYF	TGTGCTAGTGGTTTGGTCGTACGAGACCCGACGAACCCCCTGGATACGCAGTATTTT
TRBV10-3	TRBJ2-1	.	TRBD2	CAISEASGMTEQFF	TGTGCCATCAGTGAAGCTAGCGGGATGACGGAGCAGTTCTTC
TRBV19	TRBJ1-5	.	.	CASSINVGDYSNQPQHF	TGTGCCAGTAGTATAAATGTGGGCGATTATAGCAATCAGCCCCAGCATTTT
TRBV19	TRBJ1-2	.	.	CASMTANYGHTF	TGTGCCAGTATGACAGCTAACTATGGGCACACCTTC
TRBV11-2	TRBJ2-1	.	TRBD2	CASSLGSWTSGGSQFF	TGTGCCAGCAGCTTAGGATCGTGGACTAGCGGGGGTTCTCAGTTCTTC
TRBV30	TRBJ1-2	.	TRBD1	CAWSRTGLGYTF	TGTGCCTGGAGTCGGACAGGGCTTGGCTACACCTTC
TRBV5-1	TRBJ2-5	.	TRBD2	CASSLVAAGGETQYF	TGCGCCAGCAGCTTGGTTGCAGCGGGAGGGGAGACCCAGTACTTC
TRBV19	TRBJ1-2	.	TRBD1	CASSPQGADLGYTF	TGTGCCAGTAGTCCGCAGGGGGCCGATCTGGGCTACACCTTC